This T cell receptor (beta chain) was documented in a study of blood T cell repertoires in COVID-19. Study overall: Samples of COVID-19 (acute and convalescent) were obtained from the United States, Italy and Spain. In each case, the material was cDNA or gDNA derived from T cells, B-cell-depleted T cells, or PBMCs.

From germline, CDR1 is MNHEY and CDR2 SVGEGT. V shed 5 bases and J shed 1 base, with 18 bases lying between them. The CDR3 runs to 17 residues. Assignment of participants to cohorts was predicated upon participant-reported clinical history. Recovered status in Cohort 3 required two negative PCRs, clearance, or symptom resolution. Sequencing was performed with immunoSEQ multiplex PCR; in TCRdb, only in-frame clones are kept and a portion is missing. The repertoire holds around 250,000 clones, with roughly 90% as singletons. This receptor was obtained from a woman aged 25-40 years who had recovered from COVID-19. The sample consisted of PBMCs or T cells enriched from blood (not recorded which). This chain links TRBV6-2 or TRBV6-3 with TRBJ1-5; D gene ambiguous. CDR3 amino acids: CASSIPPFTGSNQPQHF. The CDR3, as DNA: TGTGCCAGCAGTATACCCCCGTTCACGGGGAGCAATCAGCCCCAGCATTTT.